This section outlines one T cell receptor beta chain sequence together with its context. Antigen unknown. This sample stems from a study of T cell repertoires in cytomegalovirus infection. Looking at the study overall: As its CMV epitopes, the study selected recently identified HLA-C-restricted and well-studied HLA-B-restricted targets.

Findings of the study overall: Dominant in the ex vivo response were TCR beta clonotypes restricted by HLA-C and specific for CMV.

Germline values: CDR1 MGHDK, CDR2 SYGVNS. The CDR3 loop spans 14 amino acids. TCRdb ran MiXCR on the reads and lists one entry per CDR3 protein. The sample includes around 430,000 distinct CDR3 sequences, 40% to 50% seen only once; the top ten take roughly two fifths. The starting material was cultured PBMCs, obtained from culture after CMV antigen stimulation. The rearrangement joins TRBV25-1 to TRBJ2-7; perhaps TRBD2 as D (6 bases). This clonotype was obtained from a human donor in good health (CMV status not recorded). Some clones in this sample may be carry-over from other donors' samples. For the CDR3, the DNA is TGTGCTATAGTTGTTCGGGGGACTCCCTACGAGCAGTACTTC. This gives the protein CAIVVRGTPYEQYF.